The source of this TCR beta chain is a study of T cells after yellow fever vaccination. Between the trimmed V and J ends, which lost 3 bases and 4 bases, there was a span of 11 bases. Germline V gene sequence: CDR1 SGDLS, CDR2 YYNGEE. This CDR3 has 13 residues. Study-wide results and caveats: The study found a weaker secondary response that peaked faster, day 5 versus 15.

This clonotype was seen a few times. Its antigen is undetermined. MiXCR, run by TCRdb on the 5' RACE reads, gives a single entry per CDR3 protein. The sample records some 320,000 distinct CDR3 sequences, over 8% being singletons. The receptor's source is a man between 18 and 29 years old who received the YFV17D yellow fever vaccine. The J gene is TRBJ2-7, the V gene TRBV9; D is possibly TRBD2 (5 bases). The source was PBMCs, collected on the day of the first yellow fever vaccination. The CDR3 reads CASSGTADYEQYF. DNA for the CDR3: TGTGCCAGCAGCGGGACTGCCGATTACGAGCAGTACTTC.